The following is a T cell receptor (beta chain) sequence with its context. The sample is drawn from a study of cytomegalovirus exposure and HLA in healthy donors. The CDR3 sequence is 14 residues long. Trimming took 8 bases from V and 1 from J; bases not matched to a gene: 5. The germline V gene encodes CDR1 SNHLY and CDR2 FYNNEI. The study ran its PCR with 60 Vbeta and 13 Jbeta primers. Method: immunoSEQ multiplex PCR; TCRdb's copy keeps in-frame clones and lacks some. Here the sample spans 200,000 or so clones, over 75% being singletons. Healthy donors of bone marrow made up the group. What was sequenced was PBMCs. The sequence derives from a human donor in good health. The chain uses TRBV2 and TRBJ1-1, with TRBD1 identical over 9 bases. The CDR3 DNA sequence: TGTGCCAGCGCCCGACAGGGGGGGAACACTGAAGCTTTCTTT. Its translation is CASARQGGNTEAFF.